This TCR beta chain is drawn from a study of early T cells in non-severe SARS-CoV-2 infection (dated by TCRdb to the early 2020s). Regarding the complete study: TCR sequencing used bulk RNA from unsorted whole blood, so alpha and beta chains could not be paired.

The CDR3 numbers 15 residues from cysteine through phenylalanine. Just the 45-base CDR3 DNA is kept, in frame starting at base 1. V and J lose 5 bases and 0 bases, and a span of 8 bases separates them. The germline V gene (reference sequence) sets CDR1 to MNHEY and CDR2 to SMNVEV. Broad study findings and their caveats: Matching against VDJdb was skewed toward anti-spike CD8 responses, likely underestimated virus-specific expansions, and missed private and CD4 specificities.

Set within a cohort of healthcare workers in London, UK, this nested case-control study involved weekly PCR testing of nasopharyngeal swabs along with blood sampling. Healthcare workers were recruited between 23 and 31 March 2020, during the week of the UK lockdown, and were followed weekly for up to about 16 weeks. This clonotype came up many times. Its antigen specificity is not known. No clone much larger than this one lies a single base away; base qualities are absent. Libraries were prepared through 5' RACE. The sequencer listed for this sample is NextSeq 500. The TCR library protocol attached unique molecular identifiers to individual cDNA molecules to correct for sequencing error and PCR bias. Both TCR alpha and beta chains were sequenced, and tight co-correlation was observed between alpha and beta sequence abundances in each sample. In the source study's methods: V gene, J gene and CDR3 annotation of TCR sequences was performed with Decombinator V4. TCRs were defined as expanded if a significant change between any two time points was detected under a Poisson model with p below 0.0001. TCR abundances were normalised to the total number of TCRs sequenced per sample and were expressed as counts per million. MAIT TCRs were defined by TRAV1-2 paired with TRAJ12, TRAJ20 or TRAJ33, and iNKT TCRs by TRAV10 paired with TRAJ18. VDJdb, accessed 1 November 2021, was searched for CMV, EBV and SARS-CoV-2 annotated TCRs, with TCRs annotated for multiple antigens excluded. The raw public data were reprocessed by TCRdb itself: fastp quality trimming at Q25, MiXCR clonotype calling, in-frame beta chains only. Rows merge per CDR3 protein into single entries with the most common DNA and genes. TCRdb's processing, not the study's, gives the V and J calls here. Across this sample there are 25,000 to 35,000 distinct CDR3 sequences, with approximately 6.9% seen only once. Clones ranked in the top ten supply 4% to 4.5% of the sample.

This receptor chain uses TRBV27 and TRBJ2-6; there is no confident call for the D gene. This receptor was identified in an adult who was a healthcare worker with PCR-confirmed SARS-CoV-2 infection or an uninfected control (not recorded which). Sequenced input: whole blood. The CDR3 corresponds to CASSRAASGANVLTF. The bases read TGTGCCAGCAGTAGAGCAGCCTCTGGGGCCAACGTCCTGACTTTC.